This T cell receptor (beta chain) derives from a study of PD-1 blockade in mismatch repair-deficient tumors (TCRdb year 2017). Regarding the study in general: Between late 2013 and September 2016, the trial enrolled fewer than 95 consecutive patients with over nine mismatch repair-deficient cancer types, every one of whom had been previously treated and was progressing. Tumor-associated T cell clones were tracked in the peripheral blood of patients responding to PD-1 blockade by deep sequencing of TCR CDR3 regions.

Libraries were made using the immunoSEQ multiplex PCR assay. Regarding the original processing steps: A clone was classified as neoantigen-specific if the clone expanded significantly in response to the relevant peptide and did not expand significantly in response to any other peptide tested. Imported from immuneACCESS, the table was reduced by TCRdb to in-frame sequences with V and J called. These copies leave out some clones; in studies compared against another copy, an unresolved V gene accounts for under half, and the cause of the remainder is not known. That table supplies the V and J calls and clone size; D and trimming were determined from the DNA. For this sample the table gives 7,500 to 10,000 clones, of which 80% to 90% were detected only once. Approximately 12% of the sample is held by the ten biggest clonotypes. A few counts support this clone. The antigen this receptor binds is unknown. Per-base qualities were not stored, and no clone one base away is much larger.

The investigation overall reported the following: Three of seven peptides elicited clonal expansion, yielding under 150 unique blood TCRs, about 7 also found in tumor; all positive peptides derived from frameshift mutations. Rapid expansion after pembrolizumab followed by contraction, generally before radiologic responses, was shown by tumor-resident clones, which were often undetectable in blood before treatment.

The label giving this sample's time point can be read as: roughly 10-day in vitro stimulation with candidate neoantigen peptide 7. Mismatch repair deficiency was established in every enrolled patient by polymerase chain reaction or immunohistochemistry. A few patients who responded to pembrolizumab therapy underwent TCR sequencing. Each of several ELISpot-reactive candidate neoantigen peptides was used in an approximately 9-day in vitro stimulation prior to TCR sequencing. A control culture lacking peptide was run in an identical manner and was used as the baseline for calculation of clone fold changes. In the phase II trial, pembrolizumab PD-1 blockade was tested prospectively in advanced mismatch repair-deficient cancers, no matter which tissue of origin the cancers came from. The germline V and J ends show losses of 4 bases and 5 bases respectively, and no gene match explains 10 bases of the junction. From its cysteine to its phenylalanine, the CDR3 spans 16 amino acids. Only the CDR3 DNA is retained, 48 bases long and in frame from the first base. The germline V gene supplies CDR1 SGHTA and CDR2 FQGTGA.

The rearranged segments are TRBV7-3 and TRBJ2-7; 11 middle bases align to TRBD2. This sample comprised cells cultured in vitro, obtained from a patient treated with pembrolizumab. The receptor was derived from an adult with mismatch repair-deficient cancer. CDR3 sequence: CASSSGSTSGNHEQYF. The sequenced DNA is TGTGCCAGCAGCTCTGGGTCGACTAGCGGGAACCACGAGCAGTACTTC.